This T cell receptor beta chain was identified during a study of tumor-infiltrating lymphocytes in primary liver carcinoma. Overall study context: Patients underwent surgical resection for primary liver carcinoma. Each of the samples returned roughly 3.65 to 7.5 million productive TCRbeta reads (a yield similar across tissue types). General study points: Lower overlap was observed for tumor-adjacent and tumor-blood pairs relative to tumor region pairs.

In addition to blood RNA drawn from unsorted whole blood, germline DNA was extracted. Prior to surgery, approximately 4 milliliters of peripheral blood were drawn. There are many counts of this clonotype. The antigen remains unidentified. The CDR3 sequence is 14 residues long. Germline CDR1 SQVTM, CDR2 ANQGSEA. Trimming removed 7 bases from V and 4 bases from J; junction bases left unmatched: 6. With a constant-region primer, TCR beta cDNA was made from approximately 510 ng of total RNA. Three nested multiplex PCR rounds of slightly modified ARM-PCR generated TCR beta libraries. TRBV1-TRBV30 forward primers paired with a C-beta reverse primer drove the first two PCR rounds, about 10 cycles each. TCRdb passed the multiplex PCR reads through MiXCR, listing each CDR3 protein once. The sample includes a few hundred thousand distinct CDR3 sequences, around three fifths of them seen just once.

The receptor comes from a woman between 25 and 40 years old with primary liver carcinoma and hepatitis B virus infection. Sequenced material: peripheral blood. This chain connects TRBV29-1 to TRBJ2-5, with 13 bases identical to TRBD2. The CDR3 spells CSGRTSGRLETQYF. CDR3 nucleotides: TGCAGCGGTCGGACTAGCGGGAGATTAGAGACCCAGTACTTC.